The 30 T cell receptor beta chains reported below all come from one sample, sequenced in a study of T cell responses to AZD1222 COVID-19 vaccine. Assay: immunoSEQ multiplex PCR; the TCRdb copy retains only in-frame clones and omits some. This table has around 160,000 clones, about 95% appearing once. Sample: peripheral blood, taken on day 0 of AZD1222 vaccination. These receptors were obtained from an adult in good health.

The chain employs TRBV19 and TRBJ1-4; D is ambiguous. V was pared by 7 bases and J by 2 bases, with 8 bases between. The CDR3 is 13 residues long. CDR1 and CDR2 (germline): LNHDA, SQIVND (reference sequence). For the CDR3, the DNA is TGTGCCAGTATGGAGGGCACTAATGAAAAACTGTTTTTT. Its translation is CASMEGTNEKLFF.

This sequence joins TRBV3-1 (or the pseudogene TRBV3-2) and TRBJ1-2; maybe TRBD1 (5 bases). The germline CDR1 and CDR2 sequences are LGHDT and YNNKEL (reference sequence). This CDR3 comprises 13 residues. V was cut by 4 bases and J by 3 bases, with 9 bases left in between. The CDR3 sequence is CASSLTDHYGYTF. In nucleotides, the CDR3 is TGTGCCAGCAGCCTGACAGACCACTATGGCTACACCTTC.

The J gene is TRBJ1-1, the V gene TRBV19; maybe TRBD1 (6 bases). Germline V gene lookup returns CDR1 LNHDA and CDR2 SQIVND (reference sequence). This CDR3 has 15 residues. V was pared by 3 bases and J by 5 bases, with 16 bases between. This CDR3 is CASSISLGTPTEAFF. DNA of the CDR3: TGTGCCAGTAGTATCTCTCTGGGGACACCGACTGAAGCTTTCTTT. Full variable domain (missing parts from reference TRBV19 and TRBJ1-1): DGGITQSPKYLFRKEGQNVTLSCEQNLNHDAMYWYRQDPGQGLRLIYYSQIVNDFQKGDIAEGYSVSREKKESFPLTVTSAQKNPTAFYLCASSISLGTPTEAFFGQGTRLTVV.

This clone was counted once. The rearrangement uses TRBV30 and TRBJ1-2; D unresolved. Germline CDR1 GTSNPN, CDR2 SVGIG (reference sequence). This CDR3 is built from 13 residues. Trimming took 4 bases from V and 5 from J, leaving 14 bases between them. CDR3 coding DNA: TGTGCCTGGACCGCGGAGAACCCTTATGGCTACACCTTC. Amino acids: CAWTAENPYGYTF.

This clone was detected once. The chain links TRBV6-2 or TRBV6-3 to TRBJ1-3; no reliable D call. The CDR3 is 13 amino acids. Trimming pared 7 bases from V and 4 bases from J, leaving 11 bases between. Germline values: CDR1 MNHEY, CDR2 SVGEGT. The CDR3 here is CASTPAGGNTIYF. In DNA form, the CDR3 reads TGTGCCAGCACCCCGGCGGGAGGAAACACCATATATTTT.

The J gene is TRBJ1-4, the V gene TRBV7-9; no clear D. V lost 5 bases, J lost 2 bases, and 15 bases lay in between. Looked up from germline, CDR1 is SEHNR and CDR2 is FQNEAQ (reference sequence). This CDR3 spans 16 amino acids. The CDR3 region has the DNA TGTGCCAGCAGCCTCGACTCAATCGGGACTAATGAAAAACTGTTTTTT. It yields the protein CASSLDSIGTNEKLFF.

As DNA, the CDR3 is TGTGCCAGCAGCTTAGGGAGGACAAACAATCAGCCCCAGCATTTT. The encoded protein is CASSLGRTNNQPQHF. The rearrangement joins TRBV13 to TRBJ1-5; possibly TRBD1 for D (5 bases). Germline-derived CDR1 and CDR2 are PRHDT and FYEKMQ (reference sequence). The CDR3 contains 15 residues. V was pared by 0 bases and J by 3 bases, with 9 bases between. Full variable domain (missing parts from reference TRBV13 and TRBJ1-5): AAGVIQSPRHLIKEKRETATLKCYPIPRHDTVYWYQQGPGQDPQFLISFYEKMQSDKGSIPDRFSAQQFSDYHSELNMSSLELGDSALYFCASSLGRTNNQPQHFGDGTRLSIL.

V and J are TRBV11-2 and TRBJ1-5; D gene uncertain. This CDR3 is built from 15 residues. In germline, CDR1 is SGHAT, CDR2 FQNNGV. Trimming pared 0 bases from V and 3 bases from J, leaving 9 bases between. The CDR3 loop reads CASSLDTSFNQPQHF. In DNA, the CDR3 is TGTGCCAGCAGCTTAGATACTAGCTTCAATCAGCCCCAGCATTTT. Drawing the rest from reference TRBV11-2 and TRBJ1-5, the complete variable domain is EAGVAQSPRYKIIEKRQSVAFWCNPISGHATLYWYQQILGQGPKLLIQFQNNGVVDDSQLPKDRFSAERLKGVDSTLKIQPAKLEDSAVYLCASSLDTSFNQPQHFGDGTRLSIL.

The V and J genes are TRBV7-6 and TRBJ2-3, with TRBD2 identical over 10 bases. Per germline, CDR1 SGHVS and CDR2 FNYEAQ. With 2 bases clipped from V and 1 base from J, the junction kept 6 bases outside the gene matches. This CDR3 spans 17 amino acids. DNA for the CDR3: TGTGCCAGCAGCTTACGACAAGGGACTAGCGGCACAGATACGCAGTATTTT. It is translated as CASSLRQGTSGTDTQYF. The variable domain in full, completed from reference TRBV7-6 and TRBJ2-3, reads GAGVSQSPRYKVTKRGQDVALRCDPISGHVSLYWYRQALGQGPEFLTYFNYEAQQDKSGLPNDRFSAERPEGSISTLTIQRTEQRDSAMYRCASSLRQGTSGTDTQYFGPGTRLTVL.

This chain joins TRBV7-9 and TRBJ1-6; possible D gene TRBD1, 5 bases. CDR3 length: 15 amino acids. Germline values: CDR1 SEHNR, CDR2 FQNEAQ (reference sequence). The V gene lost 5 bases and the J gene lost 7 bases, with 15 bases spanning the gap. CDR3: CASSRAGQRNSPLHF. For the CDR3, the DNA is TGTGCCAGCAGCCGCGCCGGACAAAGAAATTCACCCCTCCACTTT. Full variable domain (outside the CDR3, taken from reference TRBV7-9 and TRBJ1-6): DTGVSQNPRHKITKRGQNVTFRCDPISEHNRLYWYRQTLGQGPEFLTYFQNEAQLEKSRLLSDRFSAERPKGSFSTLEIQRTEQGDSAMYLCASSRAGQRNSPLHFGNGTRLTVT.

The chain couples TRBV12-3 or TRBV12-4 to TRBJ2-7; D is possibly TRBD2 (5 bases). This CDR3 has 11 amino acids. V lost 6 bases and J lost 7, with 10 bases in between. CDR3 region: CASSLSGEQYF. The DNA for the CDR3 is TGTGCCAGCAGCCTCAGCGGAGAGCAGTACTTC.

This clone was counted a single time. V usage is TRBV9 and J usage is TRBJ1-6, with D hard to call. V was shortened by 3 bases and J by 10 bases, with 11 bases between the two germline ends. CDR3 size: 13 residues. CDR1 and CDR2 from the germline V gene are SGDLS and YYNGEE. The DNA for the CDR3 is TGTGCCAGCAGCGCGGACCCCAAGTCACCCCTCCACTTT. Its translation is CASSADPKSPLHF. The whole variable domain, remainder taken from reference TRBV9 and TRBJ1-6, is DSGVTQTPKHLITATGQRVTLRCSPRSGDLSVYWYQQSLDQGLQFLIQYYNGEERAKGNILERFSAQQFPDLHSELNLSSLELGDSALYFCASSADPKSPLHFGNGTRLTVT.

The CDR3 bases are TGTGCCAGCAGTTTAGGCAGGGCTACCTACGAGCAGTACTTC. Protein: CASSLGRATYEQYF. The chain recombines TRBV28 with TRBJ2-7, with D tentatively TRBD1 (5 bases). Trimming took 2 bases from V and 2 from J, leaving 10 bases between them. CDR3 length: 14 amino acids. Germline CDR1 reads MDHEN; CDR2 reads SYDVKM.

This chain uses TRBV20-1 with TRBJ2-5, with D hard to call. The germline gives CDR1 DFQATT, CDR2 SNEGSKA (reference sequence). V lost 0 bases and J 4 bases, leaving 3 bases between the germline ends. This CDR3 is built from 11 residues. The CDR3 spells CSARDLETQYF. The DNA for the CDR3 is TGCAGTGCTAGAGATTTAGAGACCCAGTACTTC.

V is TRBV19 and J is TRBJ1-2, with TRBD1 as a possible D gene (6 bases). The ends were cut back, 7 bases at V and 0 bases at J, with 18 bases in the middle. CDR3 size: 16 residues. CDR1 and CDR2 from the germline V gene are LNHDA and SQIVND (reference sequence). CDR3 protein: CASTNVRDTPNYGYTF. CDR3 in DNA: TGTGCCAGTACCAATGTCCGGGACACCCCTAACTATGGCTACACCTTC.

The chain uses TRBV28 and TRBJ2-7; 8 bases are a match to TRBD2. This CDR3 has 13 residues. Losses at the gene ends were 5 bases for V and 0 bases for J; bases not matched to a gene: 0. Germline V gives CDR1 MDHEN, CDR2 SYDVKM. This chain's CDR3 is CASSLAGSYEQYF. For the CDR3, the DNA is TGTGCCAGCAGTCTAGCGGGCTCCTACGAGCAGTACTTC.

The chain's CDR3 is CASSYRQGLGTDTQYF. The CDR3 coding sequence is TGTGCCAGCAGTTACCGACAGGGGTTGGGCACAGATACGCAGTATTTT. The rearrangement links TRBV6-5 to TRBJ2-3; 8 bases map to TRBD1. Germline lookup yields CDR1 MNHEY and CDR2 SVGAGI. The J segment lost 1 base and the V segment lost 2 bases, leaving 5 bases of the junction unmatched. This CDR3 contains 16 residues.

The chain combines TRBV27 with TRBJ1-5; a weak D match, TRBD1 (6 bases). Germline V gene sequence: CDR1 MNHEY, CDR2 SMNVEV (reference sequence). The CDR3 length is 13 residues. V was pared by 4 bases and J by 4 bases, with 8 bases between. DNA of the CDR3: TGTGCCAGCAGTTGGGGGCTGAATCAGCCCCAGCATTTT. It yields the protein CASSWGLNQPQHF.

Concerning this clone itself: A junction boundary mismatches the germline segment, possibly from a read error. The chain is built from TRBV11-3 and TRBJ2-7; perhaps TRBD2 as D (6 bases). The CDR3 is made up of 14 amino acids. The germline gives CDR1 SGHNT, CDR2 YENEEA. CDR3 loop: CASSQHRDSDEQYF. CDR3 bases: TGTGCCAGCAGCCAGCACCGGGACTCCGACGAGCAGTACTTC.

The chain links TRBV6-5 to TRBJ1-3, with 10 bases identical to TRBD1. The CDR3 has 12 amino acids. CDR1 is MNHEY, CDR2 SVGAGI, per germline. Trimming cost V 6 bases and J 11 bases; bases outside gene matches: 4. The CDR3 DNA is TGTGCCAGCAGGGGAGGGACAGGGGCCATATATTTT. Translation gives CASRGGTGAIYF.

The rearrangement links TRBV7-8 to TRBJ1-1; tentative D call: TRBD1 (5 bases). The germline V gene encodes CDR1 SGHVS and CDR2 FQNEAQ. The CDR3 loop spans 14 amino acids. Trimming shortened V by 7 bases and J by 4 bases, and 16 bases separated the two germline ends. DNA for the CDR3: TGTGCCAGCAACCCCGGGACTTCACTCACTGAAGCTTTCTTT. It specifies CASNPGTSLTEAFF.

The chain is built from TRBV12-2 and TRBJ1-2. TRBV12-2 corresponds to a pseudogene. The CDR3 is 11 residues long. The CDR3 bases are TGTGCAAGTCGCAACCCGGGGAGACGCACCTTC. This gives the protein CASRNPGRRTF.

This clone has only one observation. V and J are TRBV4-2 and TRBJ1-5, with TRBD1 as a possible D gene (5 bases). In germline, CDR1 is LGHNA, CDR2 YNFKEQ. This CDR3 contains 17 residues. Trimming removed 0 bases from V and 5 bases from J, with 17 bases in between. CDR3 amino acids: CASSQEIATASHQPQHF. Written as DNA, the CDR3 is TGTGCCAGCAGCCAAGAAATTGCGACAGCCTCCCATCAGCCCCAGCATTTT.

The chain couples TRBV10-3 to TRBJ2-5; possibly TRBD1 for D (6 bases). In germline, CDR1 is ENHRY, CDR2 SYGVKD. CDR3 size: 15 residues. The V and J ends lost 2 bases and 1 base respectively, with 11 bases between them. This CDR3 reads CAISEGGRGQETQYF. In DNA form, the CDR3 reads TGTGCCATCAGTGAGGGGGGCAGGGGCCAAGAGACCCAGTACTTC.

In its sample, this clone was seen once. The chain recombines TRBV11-2 with TRBJ1-1; possibly TRBD1 for D (5 bases). V lost 5 bases and J lost 5, with 15 bases in between. The CDR3 length is 14 residues. Per germline, CDR1 SGHAT and CDR2 FQNNGV. Written as DNA, the CDR3 is TGTGCCAGCAGCCCAAACCTACGGGGGACTGAAGCTTTCTTT. This translates into CASSPNLRGTEAFF.

The CDR3 DNA reads as TGTGCCACCACGACAGGCCCGAACACTGAAGCTTTCTTT. As protein: CATTTGPNTEAFF. This chain uses TRBV15 with TRBJ1-1, with a tentative D call TRBD1 (6 bases). The CDR3 is 13 residues long. Germline CDR1 and CDR2: LNHNV and YYDKDF (reference sequence). V was trimmed by 7 bases and J by 1 base, leaving 10 bases between them.

This clone was seen just once. This chain links TRBV10-3 with TRBJ2-2; 10 bases fit TRBD1. V was clipped by 10 bases and J by 1 base; unmatched bases: 6. CDR3 length equals 15 residues. Germline assignment: CDR1 ENHRY and CDR2 SYGVKD. The CDR3 protein is CASQGTGVNTGELFF. As DNA, the CDR3 is TGTGCCAGCCAGGGGACAGGGGTGAACACCGGGGAGCTGTTTTTT.

DNA of the CDR3: TGTGCCAGCAGCCAAGTTAGCACAGATACGCAGTATTTT. This encodes CASSQVSTDTQYF. The gene calls are TRBV4-2 and TRBJ2-3; D call uncertain. The CDR3 sequence is 13 residues long. V was shortened by 1 base and J by 0 bases, with 2 bases between the two germline ends. Looked up from germline, CDR1 is LGHNA and CDR2 is YNFKEQ.

The rearrangement joins TRBV7-2 to TRBJ2-1; D might be TRBD2 (5 bases). CDR1 is SGHTA, CDR2 FQGNSA, per germline. The ends were cut back, 1 base at V and 7 bases at J, with 14 bases in the middle. This CDR3 contains 15 residues. In DNA, the CDR3 is TGTGCCAGCAGCTTAGGATGGCTAGAGGGTAATGAGCAGTTCTTC. It translates to CASSLGWLEGNEQFF.

The chain has TRBV2 and TRBJ2-7; no clear D. This CDR3 has 12 residues. V lost 3 bases, J lost 0 bases, and 3 bases lay in between. Germline V lookup: CDR1 SNHLY, CDR2 FYNNEI. The CDR3 region has the DNA TGTGCCAGCAGTGACTTCTCCTACGAGCAGTACTTC. Translation gives CASSDFSYEQYF.